This T cell receptor beta chain stems from a study of cytomegalovirus exposure and HLA in healthy donors. Findings and caveats of the study: Analysis was carried out at a later point, and it linked a missense DCLRE1C variant to TCR beta V- and J-gene trimming. Researchers catalogued about 160 TCR beta chains as cytomegalovirus-associated. Previous analysis showed most TCR beta V segments were productive about 87% or about 30% of the time.

The PCR ran on 60 Vbeta and 13 Jbeta primers. The table came from immunoSEQ multiplex PCR; TCRdb's copy has only in-frame clones and leaves some out. This sample has 120,000 to 150,000 clones, with about 80% found just once. As to this clone: Its antigen is undetermined.

The ends were cut back, 4 bases at V and 2 bases at J, with 16 bases in the middle. The CDR3 runs 15 residues. Germline CDR1 SGDLS, CDR2 YYNGEE. The specimen sequenced was PBMCs. The TCR originated in a male donor in good health and CMV-seropositive. The rearrangement uses TRBV9 and TRBJ2-7, with D tentatively TRBD2 (6 bases). DNA of the CDR3: TGTGCCAGCAGCTCCTCAGGAGGGGATACCTACGAGCAGTACTTC. Amino acid sequence: CASSSSGGDTYEQYF.